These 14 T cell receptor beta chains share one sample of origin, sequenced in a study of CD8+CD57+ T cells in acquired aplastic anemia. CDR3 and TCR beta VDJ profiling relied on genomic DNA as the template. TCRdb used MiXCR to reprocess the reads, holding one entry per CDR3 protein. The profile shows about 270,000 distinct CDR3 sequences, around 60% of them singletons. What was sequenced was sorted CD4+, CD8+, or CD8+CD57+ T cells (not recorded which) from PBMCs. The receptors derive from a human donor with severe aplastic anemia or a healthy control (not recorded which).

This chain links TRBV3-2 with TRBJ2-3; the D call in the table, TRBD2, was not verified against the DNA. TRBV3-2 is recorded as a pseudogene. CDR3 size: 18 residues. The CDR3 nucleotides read TGTGCCAGCAGCCAAGACCCTCGTAGCGGGGACCCTCCCTTTGGGCAGTATTTT. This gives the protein CASSQDPRSGDPPFGQYF.

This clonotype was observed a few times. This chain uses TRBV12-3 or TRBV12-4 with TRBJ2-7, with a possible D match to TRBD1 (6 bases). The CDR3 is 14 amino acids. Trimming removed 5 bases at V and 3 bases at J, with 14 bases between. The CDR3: CASSIDRPSYEQYF. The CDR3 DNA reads TGTGCCAGCAGTATTGACAGGCCGAGCTACGAGCAGTACTTC.

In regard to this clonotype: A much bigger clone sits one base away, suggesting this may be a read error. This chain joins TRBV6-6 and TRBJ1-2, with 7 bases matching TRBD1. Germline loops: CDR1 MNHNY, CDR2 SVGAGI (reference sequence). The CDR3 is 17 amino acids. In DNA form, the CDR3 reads TGTGCCAGCAGTTCCCGCCCGGGACAGATTTCTAACTATGGCTGCACCTTC. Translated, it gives CASSSRPGQISNYGCTF.

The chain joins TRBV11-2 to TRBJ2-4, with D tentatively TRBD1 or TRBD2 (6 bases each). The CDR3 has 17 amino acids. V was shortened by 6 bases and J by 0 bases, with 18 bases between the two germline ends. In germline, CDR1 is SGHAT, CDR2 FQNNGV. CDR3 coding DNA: TGTGCCAGCAGGGTGGGGGGCAGGGGAGTAGCCAAAAACATTCAGTACTTC. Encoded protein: CASRVGGRGVAKNIQYF.

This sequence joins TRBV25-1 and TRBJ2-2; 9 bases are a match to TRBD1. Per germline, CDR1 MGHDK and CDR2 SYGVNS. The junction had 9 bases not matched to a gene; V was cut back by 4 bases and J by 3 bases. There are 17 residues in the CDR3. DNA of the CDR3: TGTGCCAGCAGTGCTAGGTCATGGACAGGGGACACCGGGGAGCTGTTTTTT. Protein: CASSARSWTGDTGELFF.

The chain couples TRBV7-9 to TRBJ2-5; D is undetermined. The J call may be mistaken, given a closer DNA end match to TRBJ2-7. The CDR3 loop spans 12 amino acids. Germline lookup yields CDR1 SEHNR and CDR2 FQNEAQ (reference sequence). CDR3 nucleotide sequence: TGTGCCAGCAGCTTACACCCCTACGAGCAGTACTTC. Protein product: CASSLHPYEQYF.

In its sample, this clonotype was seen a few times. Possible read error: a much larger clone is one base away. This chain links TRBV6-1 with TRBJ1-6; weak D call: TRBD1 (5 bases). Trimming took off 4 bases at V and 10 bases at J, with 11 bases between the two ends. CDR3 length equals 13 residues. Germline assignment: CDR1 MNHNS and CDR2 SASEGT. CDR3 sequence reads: CASSGDGASPLHF. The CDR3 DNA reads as TGTGCCAGCAGTGGGGACGGGGCCTCACCCCTCCACTTT.

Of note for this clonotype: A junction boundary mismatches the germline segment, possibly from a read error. In DNA, the CDR3 is TGTGCCAGCAGTTACTTTGGGGTCTCCTACGAGCAGTACTTC. It translates to CASSYFGVSYEQYF. V is TRBV10-2 and J is TRBJ2-7; D call uncertain. The CDR3 contains 14 residues. Looked up from germline, CDR1 is WSHSY and CDR2 is SAAADI.

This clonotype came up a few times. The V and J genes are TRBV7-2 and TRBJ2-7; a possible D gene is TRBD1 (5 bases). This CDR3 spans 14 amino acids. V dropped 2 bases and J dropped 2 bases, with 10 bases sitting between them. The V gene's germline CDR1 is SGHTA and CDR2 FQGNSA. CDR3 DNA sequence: TGTGCCAGCAGCTTATTCGACAGAGCCTACGAGCAGTACTTC. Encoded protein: CASSLFDRAYEQYF.

For the CDR3, the DNA is TGTGCCACCAGTCGGACGGAGAACACCGGGGAGCTGTTTTTT. The encoded protein is CATSRTENTGELFF. The genes are TRBV24-1 and TRBJ2-2; D remains unclear. Between the trimmed V and J ends, which lost 6 bases and 1 base, there was a span of 8 bases. The CDR3 is made up of 14 amino acids. Germline loops: CDR1 KGHDR, CDR2 SFDVKD.

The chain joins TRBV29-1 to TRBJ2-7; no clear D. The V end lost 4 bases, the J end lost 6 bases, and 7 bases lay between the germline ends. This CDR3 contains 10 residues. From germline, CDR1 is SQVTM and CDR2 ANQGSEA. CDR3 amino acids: CSVADAEQYF. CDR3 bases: TGCAGCGTTGCAGACGCCGAGCAGTACTTC.

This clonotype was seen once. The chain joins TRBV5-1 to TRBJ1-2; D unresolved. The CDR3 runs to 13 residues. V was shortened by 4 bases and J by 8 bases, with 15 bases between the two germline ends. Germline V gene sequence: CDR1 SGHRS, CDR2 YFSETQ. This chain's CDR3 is CASSRQDTSGYTF. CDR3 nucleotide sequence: TGCGCCAGCAGCCGCCAAGACACCTCGGGCTACACCTTC.

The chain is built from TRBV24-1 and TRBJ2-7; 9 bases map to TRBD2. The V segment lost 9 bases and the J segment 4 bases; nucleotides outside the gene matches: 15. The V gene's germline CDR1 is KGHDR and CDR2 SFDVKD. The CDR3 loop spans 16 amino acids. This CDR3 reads CATHPKRRLAEYEQYF. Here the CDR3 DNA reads TGTGCCACCCATCCCAAAAGGAGACTAGCGGAGTACGAGCAGTACTTC.

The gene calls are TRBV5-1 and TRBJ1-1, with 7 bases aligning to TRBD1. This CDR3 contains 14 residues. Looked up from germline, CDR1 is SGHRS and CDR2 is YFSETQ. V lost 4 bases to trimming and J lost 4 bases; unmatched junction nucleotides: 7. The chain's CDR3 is CASSRGDSITEAFF. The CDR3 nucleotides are TGCGCCAGCAGCCGCGGGGACAGTATCACTGAAGCTTTCTTT.